The 25 T cell receptor beta chains presented below share a single source sample, sequenced in a study of shared clonotypes between healthy human individuals. The naive CD8 population came from CD45RO-negative cells selected for CCR7, without terminally differentiated effector memory CD45RA+ cells. Produced via immunoSEQ multiplex PCR; TCRdb's table is partial and in-frame only. The repertoire holds approximately 1.9 million clones, with 93% as singletons. Sequencing was carried out using naive CD8+ T cells from PBMCs. The receptors here all came from a man aged 18 to 30 in good health. Some clones in this sample may be carry-over from other donors' samples.

This chain uses TRBV2 with TRBJ2-1; 9 positions agree with TRBD2. Germline loops: CDR1 SNHLY, CDR2 FYNNEI. The junction had 7 bases not matched to a gene; V was cut back by 11 bases and J by 5 bases. This CDR3 spans 13 amino acids. The DNA of the CDR3 is TGTGCCCACCTAGCGGGAATAAACAATGAGCAGTTCTTC. Its protein is CAHLAGINNEQFF.

A single count supports this clone. V gene TRBV12-5 combines with J gene TRBJ2-7; D is uncertain. The germline V and J ends were trimmed by 3 bases and 0 bases, with 15 bases remaining between them. Germline CDR1 reads LGHNT; CDR2 reads FRNRAP. The CDR3 has 16 amino acids. CDR3 coding DNA: TGTGCTAGTGGTTTCTTTACGGGCTCCGCCTCCTACGAGCAGTACTTC. It is translated as CASGFFTGSASYEQYF.

About this clone: This specimen includes other DNA sequences encoding the same CDR3. The chain recombines TRBV7-6 with TRBJ2-1; no clear D. This CDR3 is built from 12 residues. CDR1 and CDR2 (germline): SGHVS, FNYEAQ. Trimming shortened V by 5 bases and J by 3 bases, and 5 bases separated the two germline ends. DNA of the CDR3: TGTGCCAGCAGCCTCGACTACAATGAGCAGTTCTTC. As protein: CASSLDYNEQFF.

The chain links TRBV4-1 to TRBJ2-5; 8 bases map to TRBD1. This CDR3 has 13 residues. With 4 bases clipped from V and 5 bases from J, the junction kept 3 bases outside the gene matches. The germline gives CDR1 MGHRA, CDR2 YSYEKL. CDR3 DNA: TGCGCCAGCAGCCCCAGGGGGCCGGAGACCCAGTACTTC. Encoded protein: CASSPRGPETQYF.

The chain has TRBV4-2 and TRBJ2-1, with 12 bases that match TRBD2. The germline V gene encodes CDR1 LGHNA and CDR2 YNFKEQ. The J segment lost 7 bases and the V segment lost 4 bases, leaving 14 bases of the junction unmatched. The length of the CDR3 is 18 residues. The CDR3 spells CASSPGTSGWSHWNEQFF. The DNA for the CDR3 is TGTGCCAGCAGCCCCGGGACTAGCGGGTGGTCTCATTGGAATGAGCAGTTCTTC.

The chain carries TRBV7-9 and TRBJ1-2, with D perhaps matching TRBD1 (5 bases). The CDR3 is 17 amino acids. Looked up from germline, CDR1 is SEHNR and CDR2 is FQNEAQ (reference sequence). V lost 0 bases and J 3 bases, leaving 17 bases between the germline ends. For the CDR3, the DNA is TGTGCCAGCAGCTTAGCGAAAGTAGTTCTGGGGGACTATGGCTACACCTTC. It specifies CASSLAKVVLGDYGYTF.

Of note for this clone: Other DNA variants within this sample encode the same CDR3. The gene calls are TRBV27 and TRBJ2-3; 8 bases agree with TRBD2. After removal of 8 bases from V and 2 bases from J, the junction contained 3 bases not matched to a gene. The CDR3 consists of 13 residues. The germline gives CDR1 MNHEY, CDR2 SMNVEV (reference sequence). CDR3 amino acids: CASRGRSTDTQYF. In nucleotides, the CDR3 is TGTGCCAGCCGCGGGAGGTCCACAGATACGCAGTATTTT.

This clone was counted once. The V call is TRBV7-9, the J call TRBJ2-7; tentative D call: TRBD1 (7 bases). The CDR3 has 14 residues. Germline CDR1 is SEHNR and CDR2 is FQNEAQ (reference sequence). Trimming removed 5 bases at V and 3 bases at J, with 14 bases between. CDR3 sequence reads: CASSAAGGLYEQYF. Here the CDR3 DNA reads TGTGCCAGCAGCGCGGCAGGGGGACTCTACGAGCAGTACTTC. The entire variable domain, with the rest obtained from reference TRBV7-9 and TRBJ2-7, is as follows: DTGVSQNPRHKITKRGQNVTFRCDPISEHNRLYWYRQTLGQGPEFLTYFQNEAQLEKSRLLSDRFSAERPKGSFSTLEIQRTEQGDSAMYLCASSAAGGLYEQYFGPGTRLTVT.

This clone was seen just once. The chain is built from TRBV6-1 and TRBJ1-1, with D possibly being TRBD1 (6 bases). Germline CDR1 MNHNS, CDR2 SASEGT. The CDR3 is 15 amino acids. Trimming removed 5 bases at V and 5 bases at J, with 18 bases between. This CDR3 is CASSSWTVFNTEAFF. CDR3 coding DNA: TGTGCCAGCAGTTCATGGACAGTTTTTAATACTGAAGCTTTCTTT.

The table lists this clone with a count of one. This chain connects TRBV30 to TRBJ1-1; weak D call: TRBD1 (6 bases). This CDR3 comprises 16 residues. From germline, CDR1 is GTSNPN and CDR2 SVGIG (reference sequence). The ends were cut back, 2 bases at V and 0 bases at J, with 16 bases in the middle. The CDR3 region is CAWSSDSPILNTEAFF. The CDR3, as DNA: TGTGCCTGGAGTTCGGACAGCCCGATATTGAACACTGAAGCTTTCTTT.

The sample holds one count of this clone. This chain links TRBV9 with TRBJ1-1; D uncertain. V was cut by 2 bases and J by 4 bases, with 12 bases left in between. Germline V gene lookup returns CDR1 SGDLS and CDR2 YYNGEE. The CDR3 runs 14 residues. The DNA of the CDR3 is TGTGCCAGCAGCGTGTCTCCGTTAAGCACTGAAGCTTTCTTT. Translating gives CASSVSPLSTEAFF.

The chain joins TRBV27 to TRBJ1-2, with 8 bases fitting TRBD1. CDR1 MNHEY and CDR2 SMNVEV come from the germline V gene (reference sequence). The length of the CDR3 is 14 residues. Trimming at V came to 5 bases and at J to 7 bases, leaving 9 bases not matched to a gene. In DNA form, the CDR3 reads TGTGCCAGCAGTGTCCAGGGGGCCCTCTCTGGCTACACCTTC. Residues: CASSVQGALSGYTF.

The chain combines TRBV5-1 with TRBJ2-4; possible D gene TRBD2, 5 bases. The CDR3 sequence is 13 residues long. Germline CDR1 and CDR2: SGHRS and YFSETQ. Trimming shortened V by 2 bases and J by 11 bases, and 14 bases separated the two germline ends. The chain's CDR3 is CASSLKNMGVQYF. In nucleotides, the CDR3 is TGCGCCAGCAGCTTAAAAAATATGGGAGTTCAGTACTTC. Together with reference TRBV5-1 and TRBJ2-4, the CDR3 gives the full variable domain: KAGVTQTPRYLIKTRGQQVTLSCSPISGHRSVSWYQQTPGQGLQFLFEYFSETQRNKGNFPGRFSGRQFSNSRSEMNVSTLELGDSALYLCASSLKNMGVQYFGAGTRLSVL.

This chain uses TRBV27 with TRBJ2-2; D unresolved. Germline V CDR1 and CDR2: MNHEY, SMNVEV (reference sequence). The length of the CDR3 is 13 residues. V shed 5 bases and J shed 7 bases, with 11 bases lying between them. The CDR3 DNA is TGTGCCAGCAGTCTCCTCGCCGGCGGGGAGCTGTTTTTT. This sequence encodes CASSLLAGGELFF.

The chain is built from TRBV19 and TRBJ2-2; unclear D gene. The CDR3 contains 15 residues. Trimming removed 4 bases at V and 0 bases at J, with 9 bases between. Germline V gene sequence: CDR1 LNHDA, CDR2 SQIVND (reference sequence). In DNA, the CDR3 is TGTGCCAGTAGTACCCGACCCGCGAACACCGGGGAGCTGTTTTTT. Amino acids: CASSTRPANTGELFF.

The chain employs TRBV28 and TRBJ2-2; TRBD2 agrees at 8 bases. Germline trimming cut 5 bases from V and 5 bases from J; bases unmatched to any gene: 10. The V gene's germline CDR1 is MDHEN and CDR2 SYDVKM. The CDR3 is 16 residues long. For the CDR3, the DNA is TGTGCCAGCAGTAGAGGTAGACTAGCGCTAACCGGGGAGCTGTTTTTT. Translation gives CASSRGRLALTGELFF.

This chain connects TRBV7-8 to TRBJ2-1; 12 nucleotides align to TRBD2. Germline V gene data show CDR1 as SGHVS and CDR2 as FQNEAQ. The junction had 9 bases not matched to a gene; V was cut back by 4 bases and J by 8 bases. The CDR3 is made up of 16 amino acids. DNA of the CDR3: TGTGCCAGCAGCTCCGGACTAGCGGGATCGGGTCATGAGCAGTTCTTC. This sequence encodes CASSSGLAGSGHEQFF. The entire variable domain, with the rest obtained from reference TRBV7-8 and TRBJ2-1, is as follows: GAGVSQSPRYKVAKRGQDVALRCDPISGHVSLFWYQQALGQGPEFLTYFQNEAQLDKSGLPSDRFFAERPEGSVSTLKIQRTQQEDSAVYLCASSSGLAGSGHEQFFGPGTRLTVL.

The chain recombines TRBV7-9 with TRBJ2-7; 9 bases fit TRBD1. Germline V CDR1 and CDR2: SEHNR, FQNEAQ (reference sequence). The ends lost 5 bases at V and 6 bases at J; junction bases unmatched: 14. The CDR3 is made up of 16 amino acids. CDR3 sequence: CASSPYSPGQGFEQYF. As DNA, the CDR3 is TGTGCCAGCAGCCCCTATTCCCCGGGACAGGGTTTCGAGCAGTACTTC. Using reference TRBV7-9 and TRBJ2-7 for the parts outside the CDR3, the full variable domain is DTGVSQNPRHKITKRGQNVTFRCDPISEHNRLYWYRQTLGQGPEFLTYFQNEAQLEKSRLLSDRFSAERPKGSFSTLEIQRTEQGDSAMYLCASSPYSPGQGFEQYFGPGTRLTVT.

This clone has a single count. The chain recombines TRBV5-4 with TRBJ2-1; no reliable D call. Germline-derived CDR1 and CDR2 are SGHNT and YYREEE (reference sequence). Trimming took off 4 bases at V and 0 bases at J, with 5 bases between the two ends. The CDR3 extends over 13 amino acids. DNA of the CDR3: TGTGCCAGCAGCGAGGCCTCCTACAATGAGCAGTTCTTC. Encoded protein: CASSEASYNEQFF.

This chain uses TRBV9 with TRBJ2-5; no clear D. This CDR3 comprises 14 residues. V was shortened by 0 bases and J by 5 bases, with 11 bases between the two germline ends. CDR1 and CDR2 (germline): SGDLS, YYNGEE. CDR3 protein: CASSVAGFWETQYF. DNA for the CDR3: TGTGCCAGCAGCGTAGCCGGTTTTTGGGAGACCCAGTACTTC.

CDR3 region: CASSVEGRFGEKLFF. Written as DNA, the CDR3 is TGTGCCAGCAGCGTAGAGGGGCGGTTCGGTGAAAAACTGTTTTTT. The chain combines TRBV9 with TRBJ1-4; maybe TRBD1 (5 bases). Germline-derived CDR1 and CDR2 are SGDLS and YYNGEE. Between the trimmed V and J ends, which lost 0 bases and 7 bases, there was a span of 13 bases. The CDR3 spans 15 residues. Looking up the rest from reference TRBV9 and TRBJ1-4 gives the full variable domain: DSGVTQTPKHLITATGQRVTLRCSPRSGDLSVYWYQQSLDQGLQFLIQYYNGEERAKGNILERFSAQQFPDLHSELNLSSLELGDSALYFCASSVEGRFGEKLFFGSGTQLSVL.

A few counts support this clone. The chain joins TRBV9 to TRBJ2-2; no clear D. This CDR3 is built from 13 residues. CDR1 and CDR2 (germline): SGDLS, YYNGEE. The V end was cut by 3 bases, the J end by 2 bases, with 5 bases between. The CDR3 loop is CASSEPNTGELFF. The CDR3 DNA reads as TGTGCCAGCAGCGAACCTAACACCGGGGAGCTGTTTTTT.

The rearrangement uses TRBV11-2 and TRBJ2-1, with D maybe TRBD2 (6 bases). V was trimmed by 1 base and J by 4 bases, leaving 14 bases between them. The length of the CDR3 is 16 residues. CDR1 SGHAT and CDR2 FQNNGV come from the germline V gene. The CDR3 DNA sequence: TGTGCCAGCAGCTTAGGGGGACTGCCGGAATACAATGAGCAGTTCTTC. Amino acid sequence: CASSLGGLPEYNEQFF.

The CDR3 is CASSPVGGGLGNIQYF. The DNA of the CDR3 is TGCGCCAGCAGCCCCGTTGGTGGGGGTCTCGGGAACATTCAGTACTTC. The gene calls are TRBV5-1 and TRBJ2-4; D possibly uses TRBD1 or TRBD2 (5 bases each). V gave up 4 bases and J gave up 7 bases, with 21 bases separating them. Germline V gives CDR1 SGHRS, CDR2 YFSETQ. The CDR3 is 16 amino acids. Supplemented by reference TRBV5-1 and TRBJ2-4, the full variable domain reads KAGVTQTPRYLIKTRGQQVTLSCSPISGHRSVSWYQQTPGQGLQFLFEYFSETQRNKGNFPGRFSGRQFSNSRSEMNVSTLELGDSALYLCASSPVGGGLGNIQYFGAGTRLSVL.

The chain carries TRBV9 and TRBJ2-7; D possibly corresponds to TRBD1 (7 bases). The length of the CDR3 is 17 residues. V dropped 3 bases and J dropped 1 base, with 20 bases sitting between them. Germline CDR1 and CDR2: SGDLS and YYNGEE. This CDR3 is CASSGPRGRGDSYEQYF. The CDR3 nucleotides are TGTGCCAGCAGCGGACCCCGTGGCAGGGGGGATTCCTACGAGCAGTACTTC.